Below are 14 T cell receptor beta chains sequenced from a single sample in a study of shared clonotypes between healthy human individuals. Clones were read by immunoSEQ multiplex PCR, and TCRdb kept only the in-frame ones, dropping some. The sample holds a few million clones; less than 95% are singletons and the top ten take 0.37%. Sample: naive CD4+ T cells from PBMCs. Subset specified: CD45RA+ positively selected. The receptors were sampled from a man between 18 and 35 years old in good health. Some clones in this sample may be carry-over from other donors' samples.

CDR3 nucleotide sequence: TGTGCTAGTGGTTTGAAACGGGGGCAGGGGTGGAATGAGCAGTTCTTC. Protein sequence: CASGLKRGQGWNEQFF. The chain couples TRBV12-5 to TRBJ2-1; D possibly uses TRBD1 or TRBD2 (6 bases each). Trimming shortened V by 2 bases and J by 7 bases, and 18 bases separated the two germline ends. Germline values: CDR1 LGHNT, CDR2 FRNRAP. The CDR3 length is 16 residues.

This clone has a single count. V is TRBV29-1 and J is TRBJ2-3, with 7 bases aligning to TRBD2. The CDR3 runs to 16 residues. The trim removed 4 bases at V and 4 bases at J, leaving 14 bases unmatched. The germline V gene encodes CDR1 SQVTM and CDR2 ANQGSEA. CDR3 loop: CSVARRGAGAPDTQYF. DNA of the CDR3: TGCAGCGTTGCTCGACGAGGGGCGGGAGCGCCAGATACGCAGTATTTT.

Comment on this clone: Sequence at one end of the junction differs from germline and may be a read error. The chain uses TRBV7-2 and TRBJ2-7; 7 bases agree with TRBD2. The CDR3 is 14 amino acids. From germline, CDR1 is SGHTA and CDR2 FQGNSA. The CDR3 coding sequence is TGTGCCAGCAGCTCCCCCTCATTCCGGGAGGCCTTGAACTTC. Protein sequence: CASSSPSFREALNF. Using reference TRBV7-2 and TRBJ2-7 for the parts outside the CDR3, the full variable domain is GAGVSQSPSNKVTEKGKDVELRCDPISGHTALYWYRQSLGQGLEFLIYFQGNSAPDKSGLPSDRFSAERTGGSVSTLTIQRTQQEDSAVYLCASSSPSFREALNFGPGTRLTVT.

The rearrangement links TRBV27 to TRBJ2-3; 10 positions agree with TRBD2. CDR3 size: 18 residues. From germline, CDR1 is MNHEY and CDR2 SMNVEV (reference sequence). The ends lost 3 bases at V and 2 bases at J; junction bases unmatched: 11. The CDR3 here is CASSLAPLAGVSTDTQYF. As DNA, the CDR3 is TGTGCCAGCAGTTTGGCCCCTCTAGCGGGAGTATCCACAGATACGCAGTATTTT.

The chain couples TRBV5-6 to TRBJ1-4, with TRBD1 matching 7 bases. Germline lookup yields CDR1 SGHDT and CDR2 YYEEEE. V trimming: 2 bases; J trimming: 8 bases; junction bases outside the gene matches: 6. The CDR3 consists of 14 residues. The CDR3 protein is CASSFGQEGEKLFF. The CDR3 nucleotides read TGTGCCAGCAGCTTTGGACAGGAGGGGGAAAAACTGTTTTTT.

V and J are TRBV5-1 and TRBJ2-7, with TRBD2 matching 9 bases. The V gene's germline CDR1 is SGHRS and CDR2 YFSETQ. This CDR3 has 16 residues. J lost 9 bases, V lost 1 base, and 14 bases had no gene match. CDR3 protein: CASSLISREGARGQYF. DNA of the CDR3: TGCGCCAGCAGCTTGATATCGCGGGAGGGCGCGCGGGGGCAGTACTTC.

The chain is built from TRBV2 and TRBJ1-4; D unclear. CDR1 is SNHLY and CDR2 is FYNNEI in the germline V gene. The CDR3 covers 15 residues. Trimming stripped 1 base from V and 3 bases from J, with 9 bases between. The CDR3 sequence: CASSEDSGSNEKLFF. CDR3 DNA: TGTGCCAGCAGTGAAGATTCAGGCTCTAATGAAAAACTGTTTTTT. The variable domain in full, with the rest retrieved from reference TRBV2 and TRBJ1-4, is EPEVTQTPSHQVTQMGQEVILRCVPISNHLYFYWYRQILGQKVEFLVSFYNNEISEKSEIFDDQFSVERPDGSNFTLKIRSTKLEDSAMYFCASSEDSGSNEKLFFGSGTQLSVL.

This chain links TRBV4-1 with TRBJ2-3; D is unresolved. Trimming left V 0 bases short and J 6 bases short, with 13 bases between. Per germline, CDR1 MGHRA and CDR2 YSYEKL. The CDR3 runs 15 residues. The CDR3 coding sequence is TGCGCCAGCAGCCAAGATAATTGGGTTATGGATACGCAGTATTTT. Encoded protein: CASSQDNWVMDTQYF.

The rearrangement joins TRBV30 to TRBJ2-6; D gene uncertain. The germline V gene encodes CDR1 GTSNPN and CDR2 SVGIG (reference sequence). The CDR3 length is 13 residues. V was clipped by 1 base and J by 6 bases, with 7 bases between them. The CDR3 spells CAWSGATANVLTF. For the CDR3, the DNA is TGTGCCTGGAGTGGGGCGACGGCCAACGTCCTGACTTTC.

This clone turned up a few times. CDR3 in DNA: TGTGCCAGCAGCCCGCGGACAGGAAGGTGGACTGAAGCTTTCTTT. It translates to CASSPRTGRWTEAFF. This sequence joins TRBV11-2 and TRBJ1-1; TRBD1 agrees at 7 bases. The CDR3 is made up of 15 amino acids. Trimming removed 5 bases from V and 5 bases from J; junction bases left unmatched: 11. The germline gives CDR1 SGHAT, CDR2 FQNNGV.

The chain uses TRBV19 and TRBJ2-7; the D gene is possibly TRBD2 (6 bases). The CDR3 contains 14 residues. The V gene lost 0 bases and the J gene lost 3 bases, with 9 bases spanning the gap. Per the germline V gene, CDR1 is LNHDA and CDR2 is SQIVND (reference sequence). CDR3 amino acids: CASSIDLGGYEQYF. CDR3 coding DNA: TGTGCCAGTAGTATAGATCTGGGGGGCTACGAGCAGTACTTC.

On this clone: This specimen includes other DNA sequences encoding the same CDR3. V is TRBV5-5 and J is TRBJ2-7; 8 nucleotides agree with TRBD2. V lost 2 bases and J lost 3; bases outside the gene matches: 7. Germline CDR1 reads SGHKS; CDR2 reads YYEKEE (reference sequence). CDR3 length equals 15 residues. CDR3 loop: CASSLAGTSNYEQYF. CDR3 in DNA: TGTGCCAGCAGCTTAGCCGGGACTAGTAACTACGAGCAGTACTTC.

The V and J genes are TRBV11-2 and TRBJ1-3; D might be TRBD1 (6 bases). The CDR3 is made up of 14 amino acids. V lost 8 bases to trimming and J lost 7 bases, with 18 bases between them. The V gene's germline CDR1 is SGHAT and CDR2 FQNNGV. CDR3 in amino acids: CASGNLDRSNTIYF. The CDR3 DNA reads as TGTGCCAGCGGTAACCTTGACAGGTCGAACACCATATATTTT.

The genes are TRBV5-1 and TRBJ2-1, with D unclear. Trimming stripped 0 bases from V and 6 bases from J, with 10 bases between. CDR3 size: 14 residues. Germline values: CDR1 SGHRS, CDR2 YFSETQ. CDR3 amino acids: CASSLALRANEQFF. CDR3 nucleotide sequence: TGCGCCAGCAGCTTGGCGCTAAGAGCCAATGAGCAGTTCTTC.